The rows below give T cell receptor beta chains drawn from one sample of a study of beta chain features in type 1 diabetes. Some clones are missing from TCRdb's copy, which holds only in-frame ones; the method was immunoSEQ multiplex PCR. The sample holds 250,000 to 300,000 clones, roughly 25% seen once. The sample was naive CD4+ T cells from blood. These receptors were obtained from a woman in her 30s with type 1 diabetes. Both conserved end residues are part of each CDR3. D genes are given only for firm matches. Only part of the rows carry a size: once, few, many, or a class if the clone is expanded.

>.|.|TRBV15|TRBJ1-5
CATSRASSSNQPQHF
TGTGCCACCAGCAGAGCGTCTTCTAGCAATCAGCCCCAGCATTTT
>.|few|TRBV9|TRBJ1-1
CASSVGPVNTEAFF
TGTGCCAGCAGCGTAGGGCCCGTGAACACTGAAGCTTTCTTT
>.|few|TRBV27|TRBJ2-1
CASKEGRSYNEQFF
TGTGCCAGCAAGGAGGGCCGCTCCTACAATGAGCAGTTCTTC
>.|few|TRBV11-2|TRBJ2-2
CASSPEHGELFF
TGTGCCAGCAGCCCCGAGCACGGGGAGCTGTTTTTT
>TRBD2|few|TRBV25-1|TRBJ2-7
CASSDWTSGSYEQYF
TGTGCCAGCAGTGACTGGACTAGCGGGAGCTACGAGCAGTACTTC
>TRBD2|.|TRBV5-1|TRBJ2-1
CASSLLAAHSYNEQFF
TGCGCCAGCAGCTTACTAGCGGCCCATTCCTACAATGAGCAGTTCTTC
>.|few|TRBV6-5|TRBJ2-1
CASSPTSYHEQFF
TGTGCCAGCAGTCCGACTAGTTACCATGAGCAGTTCTTC
>.|few|TRBV7-9|TRBJ2-5
CASSSRTFQETQYF
TGTGCCAGCAGCTCACGGACTTTTCAAGAGACCCAGTACTTC
>TRBD2|.|TRBV18|TRBJ2-1
CASSPLAAEQFF
TGTGCCAGCTCACCCCTAGCGGCTGAGCAGTTCTTC
>TRBD2|.|TRBV15|TRBJ2-1
CATSRDLLAGRKQFF
TGTGCCACCAGCAGAGATCTACTAGCGGGACGTAAGCAGTTCTTC
>TRBD1|.|TRBV18|TRBJ1-1
CASSPPRQGALNTEAFF
TGTGCCAGCTCACCACCGAGACAGGGGGCCCTCAACACTGAAGCTTTCTTT
>.|few|TRBV5-4|TRBJ2-3
CASSLAGGTDTQYF
TGTGCCAGCAGCTTGGCCGGCGGGACAGATACGCAGTATTTT
>.|once|TRBV6-5|TRBJ2-5
CASSTTGWETQYF
TGTGCCAGCAGTACAACAGGGTGGGAGACCCAGTACTTC
>.|few|TRBV29-1|TRBJ2-6
CSVLGVRAGANVLTF
TGCAGCGTTTTAGGGGTCAGGGCCGGGGCCAACGTCCTGACTTTC
>.|.|TRBV29-1|TRBJ1-2
CSVDRGYGYTF
TGCAGCGTTGACAGGGGCTATGGCTACACCTTC
>TRBD1|few|TRBV9|TRBJ2-7
CASSVGTGRTYEQYF
TGTGCCAGCAGCGTTGGGACAGGGAGGACCTACGAGCAGTACTTC
>.|.|TRBV11-3|TRBJ2-2
CASSLFSGVNTGELFF
TGTGCCAGCAGCTTATTTAGCGGAGTTAACACCGGGGAGCTGTTTTTT
>.|few|TRBV19|TRBJ2-2
CASSISVGRSNTGELFF
TGTGCCAGTAGTATAAGCGTAGGCCGATCGAACACCGGGGAGCTGTTTTTT
>TRBD1|few|TRBV6-5|TRBJ1-1
CASGGRDRAPEAFF
TGTGCCAGCGGTGGGAGGGACAGGGCCCCTGAAGCTTTCTTT
>TRBD1|.|TRBV5-6|TRBJ2-1
CASSLDRGIEQFF
TGTGCCAGCAGCTTGGACAGGGGTATTGAGCAGTTCTTC
>.|.|TRBV4-1|TRBJ2-1
CASSQYLIFLDGGEQFF
TGCGCCAGCAGCCAATACCTCATCTTCCTGGATGGAGGTGAGCAGTTCTTC
>TRBD2|few|TRBV5-4|TRBJ2-1
CASSLGLAGPNENNEQFF
TGTGCCAGCAGCTTGGGACTAGCGGGCCCGAACGAGAACAATGAGCAGTTCTTC
>.|few|TRBV5-1|TRBJ1-1
CASGQSDPNTEAFF
TGCGCCAGCGGACAATCCGACCCGAACACTGAAGCTTTCTTT
>TRBD2|few|TRBV18|TRBJ2-1
CASSPQGLAGHNEQFF
TGTGCCAGCTCACCACAGGGACTAGCGGGCCACAATGAGCAGTTCTTC
>TRBD1|few|TRBV6-6|TRBJ2-7
CASRPTDRGNTYEQYF
TGTGCCAGCAGACCTACCGACAGGGGGAACACCTACGAGCAGTACTTC
>TRBD1|.|TRBV5-1|TRBJ2-7
CASSSLGQGQHEQYF
TGCGCCAGCAGTTCCCTGGGACAGGGGCAACACGAGCAGTACTTC
>.|.|TRBV30|TRBJ1-2
CAWSVQGRLGYTF
TGTGCCTGGAGTGTTCAGGGGCGCCTTGGCTACACCTTC
>.|.|TRBV9|TRBJ2-4
CASSVAPVGGKNIQYF
TGTGCCAGCAGCGTAGCTCCCGTAGGAGGCAAAAACATTCAGTACTTC
>.|few|TRBV7-2|TRBJ2-1
CASSLLDWVVNEQFF
TGTGCCAGCAGCCTTCTCGACTGGGTGGTCAATGAGCAGTTCTTC
>TRBD1|.|TRBV7-3|TRBJ2-7
CASSLTGQGNHEQYF
TGTGCCAGCAGCTTAACGGGACAGGGAAACCACGAGCAGTACTTC
>.|few|TRBV27|TRBJ2-7
CASTPTGTYEQYF
TGTGCCAGCACCCCGACGGGAACCTACGAGCAGTACTTC
>TRBD2|few|TRBV19|TRBJ2-1
CASSISSGGYNEQFF
TGTGCCAGTAGTATATCTAGCGGGGGATACAATGAGCAGTTCTTC
>TRBD1|few|TRBV4-1|TRBJ2-1
CASSQEGGPYNEQFF
TGCGCCAGCAGCCAAGAAGGGGGCCCCTACAATGAGCAGTTCTTC
>.|few|TRBV18|TRBJ1-2
CASSPFLRANYGYTF
TGTGCCAGCTCACCATTCCTGAGAGCTAACTATGGCTACACCTTC
>.|few|TRBV27|TRBJ1-2
CASSLGAGYQGYTF
TGTGCCAGCAGTTTAGGGGCAGGGTATCAGGGCTACACCTTC
>TRBD1|few|TRBV29-1|TRBJ2-7
CSVFGQGKYEQYF
TGCAGCGTTTTTGGACAGGGGAAGTACGAGCAGTACTTC
>TRBD2|.|TRBV7-9|TRBJ2-1
CASRAGPRNEQFF
TGTGCCAGTCGAGCGGGACCTAGAAATGAGCAGTTCTTC
>.|.|TRBV18|TRBJ2-1
CASSPDLEQFF
TGTGCCAGCTCACCAGACTTGGAGCAGTTCTTC
>.|few|TRBV18|TRBJ2-7
CASSPDRRQYF
TGTGCCAGCTCACCGGACAGACGGCAGTACTTC
>.|.|TRBV14|TRBJ1-2
CASSQQGINGYTF
TGTGCCAGCAGCCAACAGGGGATCAATGGCTACACCTTC
>.|.|TRBV5-4|TRBJ2-1
CASSLEWGAYNEQFF
TGTGCCAGCAGCTTGGAATGGGGGGCCTACAATGAGCAGTTCTTC
>.|.|TRBV21-1|TRBJ2-7
CASSKQRAIYEQYF
TGTGCCAGCAGCAAACAACGAGCTATCTACGAGCAGTACTTC
>.|.|TRBV7-8|TRBJ2-7
CASSTYRVSYEQYF
TGTGCCAGCAGCACTTACAGGGTTTCCTACGAGCAGTACTTC
>.|few|TRBV15|TRBJ2-7
CATSRELRDTYEQYF
TGTGCCACCAGCAGAGAGCTCCGGGATACCTACGAGCAGTACTTC
>TRBD1|few|TRBV4-1|TRBJ2-7
CASSNWGTGGSYEQYF
TGCGCCAGCAGCAACTGGGGGACAGGGGGATCCTACGAGCAGTACTTC